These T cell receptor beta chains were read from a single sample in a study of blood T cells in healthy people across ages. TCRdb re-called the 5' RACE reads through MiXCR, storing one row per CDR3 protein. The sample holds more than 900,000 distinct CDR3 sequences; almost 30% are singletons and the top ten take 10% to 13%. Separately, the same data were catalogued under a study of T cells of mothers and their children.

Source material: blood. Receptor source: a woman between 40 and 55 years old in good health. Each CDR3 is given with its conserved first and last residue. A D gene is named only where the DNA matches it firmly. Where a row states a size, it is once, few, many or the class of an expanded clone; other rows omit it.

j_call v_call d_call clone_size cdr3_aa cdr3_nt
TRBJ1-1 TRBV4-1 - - CASSLRDNMNTEAFF TGCGCCAGCAGCCTTCGGGACAATATGAACACTGAAGCTTTCTTT
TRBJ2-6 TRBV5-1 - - CASTPYGQEASGANVLNF TGCGCCAGCACCCCTTACGGACAAGAGGCCTCTGGGGCCAACGTCCTGAACTTC
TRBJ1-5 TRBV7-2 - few CASSLGPPQPQHF TGCGCCAGCAGCTTAGGGCCCCCTCAGCCCCAGCATTTT
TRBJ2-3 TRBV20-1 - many CSARKGRTTDTQYF TGCAGTGCTAGGAAGGGCCGGACCACAGATACGCAGTATTTT
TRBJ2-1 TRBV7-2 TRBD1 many CASSLGGQSYNEQFF TGTGCCAGCAGCTTAGGGGGACAGTCCTACAATGAGCAGTTCTTC
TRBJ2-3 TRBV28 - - CASSLVRGVGDTQYF TGTGCCAGCAGTTTAGTCCGTGGGGTTGGGGATACGCAGTATTTT
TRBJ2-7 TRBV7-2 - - CASSPGGQPYKQYF TGTGCCAGCAGCCCCGGGGGGCAGCCGTACAAGCAGTACTTC
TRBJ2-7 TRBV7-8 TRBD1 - CASTVGGQGRDEQYF TGTGCCAGCACCGTAGGGGGACAGGGAAGAGACGAGCAGTACTTC
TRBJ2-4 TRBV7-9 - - CASSGTGQHKNIQYF TGTGCCAGCAGCGGAACTGGACAGCACAAAAACATTCAGTACTTC
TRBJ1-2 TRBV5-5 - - CASSSPDLSHVYGYTF TGTGCCAGCAGCTCGCCCGACCTGTCACACGTCTATGGCTACACCTTC
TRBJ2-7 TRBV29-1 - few CSGNRGTEQYF TGCAGCGGCAACAGAGGGACCGAGCAGTACTTC
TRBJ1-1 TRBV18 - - CASSPYSDIADTEAFF TGTGCCAGCTCACCATACTCGGACATAGCGGACACTGAAGCTTTCTTT
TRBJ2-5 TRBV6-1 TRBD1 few CASSAYGQGETLYF TGTGCCAGCAGTGCCTACGGACAGGGAGAGACCCTGTACTTC
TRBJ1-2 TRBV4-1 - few CASSTDERYGYTF TGCGCCAGCAGTACAGACGAGCGCTATGGCTACACCTTC
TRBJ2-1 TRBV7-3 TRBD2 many CASSLVGGNNEQFF TGTGCCAGCAGCTTAGTCGGGGGGAATAATGAGCAGTTCTTC
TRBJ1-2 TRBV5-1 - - CASSLGAGGLYGYTF TGCGCCAGCAGCTTGGGAGCAGGTGGCCTCTATGGCTACACCTTC
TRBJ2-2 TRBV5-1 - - CVSSLARELFF TGCGTCAGCAGCCTCGCGCGGGAGCTGTTTTTT
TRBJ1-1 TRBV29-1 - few CSVNQPTEAFF TGCAGCGTAAATCAACCCACTGAAGCTTTCTTT
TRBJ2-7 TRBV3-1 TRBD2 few CASSPRGGGSYEQYF TGTGCCAGCAGCCCGCGGGGGGGCGGGTCCTACGAGCAGTACTTC
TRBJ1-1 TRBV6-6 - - CASSNGGVAAFF TGTGCCAGCAGCAACGGGGGCGTGGCCGCTTTCTTT
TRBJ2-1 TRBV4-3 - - CASSQDADSVYNEQFF TGCGCCAGCAGCCAAGATGCGGACAGCGTGTACAATGAGCAGTTCTTC
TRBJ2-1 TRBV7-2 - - CASSRAQGIYNEQFF TGTGCCAGCAGCCGAGCACAGGGAATCTACAATGAGCAGTTCTTC
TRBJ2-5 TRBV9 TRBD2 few CASSAGGGPGGETQYF TGTGCCAGCAGCGCGGGCGGGGGGCCTGGAGGGGAGACCCAGTACTTC
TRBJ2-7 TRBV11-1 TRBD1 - CASTDRALSYEQYF TGTGCCAGCACCGACAGGGCCCTTTCCTACGAGCAGTACTTC
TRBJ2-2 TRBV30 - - CAWPQETGELFF TGTGCCTGGCCTCAGGAGACCGGGGAGCTGTTTTTT
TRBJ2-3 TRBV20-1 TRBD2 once CSAGGLGGTDTQYF TGCAGTGCCGGGGGGTTAGGCGGCACAGATACGCAGTATTTT
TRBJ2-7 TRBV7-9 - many CASSSGRSSYEQYF TGTGCCAGCAGCTCAGGGCGGAGCTCCTACGAGCAGTACTTC
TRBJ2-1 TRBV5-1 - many CASSPWTVYNEQFF TGCGCCAGCAGCCCTTGGACCGTATACAATGAGCAGTTCTTC
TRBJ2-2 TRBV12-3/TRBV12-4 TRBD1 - CASSSQTGTGGFTGELFF TGTGCCAGCAGTTCCCAAACCGGGACAGGGGGCTTCACCGGGGAGCTGTTTTTT
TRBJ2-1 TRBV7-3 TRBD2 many CASSVLAGGPYEQFF TGTGCCAGCAGCGTATTAGCGGGGGGGCCATATGAGCAGTTCTTC
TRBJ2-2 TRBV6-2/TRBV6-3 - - CASSFTGAGELFF TGTGCCAGCAGTTTTACGGGGGCCGGGGAGCTGTTTTTT
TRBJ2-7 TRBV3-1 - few CASSQTRGHEQYF TGTGCCAGCAGCCAGACCCGGGGGCACGAGCAGTACTTC
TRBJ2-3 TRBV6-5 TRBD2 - CASSYSNQAGPWDTQYF TGTGCCAGCAGTTACTCGAATCAAGCGGGGCCTTGGGATACGCAGTATTTT
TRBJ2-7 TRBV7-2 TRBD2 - CASSSAGTSGSGEQYF TGTGCCAGCAGCTCCGCCGGGACTAGCGGCTCCGGTGAGCAGTACTTC
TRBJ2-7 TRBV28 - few CASNLPKGSTYEQYF TGTGCCAGCAATCTCCCAAAGGGGTCCACCTACGAGCAGTACTTC
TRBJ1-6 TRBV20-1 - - CSARDSRRGVLDSPLHF TGCAGTGCTAGAGATTCCCGGCGAGGAGTACTCGATTCACCCCTCCACTTT
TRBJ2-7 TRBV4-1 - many CASSQPAGNEQYF TGCGCCAGCAGCCAACCCGCAGGGAACGAGCAGTACTTC
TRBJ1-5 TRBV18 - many CASSPRDGSNQPQHF TGTGCCAGCTCACCACGGGACGGGAGCAATCAGCCCCAGCATTTT
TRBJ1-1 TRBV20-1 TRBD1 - CSARADRGLSGIAEAFF TGCAGTGCTAGAGCGGACAGGGGGCTTTCTGGGATCGCTGAAGCTTTCTTT
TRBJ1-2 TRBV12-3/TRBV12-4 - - CASSSLVFHYGYTF TGTGCCAGCAGTTCGCTGGTGTTTCACTATGGCTACACCTTC
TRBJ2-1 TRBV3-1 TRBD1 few CASSQESFRDSEPEQFF TGTGCCAGCAGCCAAGAGAGTTTTCGGGACAGCGAACCTGAGCAGTTCTTC
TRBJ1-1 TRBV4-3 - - CASSQRVDTEAFF TGCGCCAGCAGCCAACGAGTCGACACTGAAGCTTTCTTT
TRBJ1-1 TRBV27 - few CASTFRAPVNTEAFF TGTGCCAGCACCTTTCGTGCCCCTGTGAACACTGAAGCTTTCTTT
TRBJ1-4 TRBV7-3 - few CASSSPEIRKPNEKLFF TGTGCCAGCAGCTCCCCGGAGATTCGGAAGCCTAATGAAAAACTGTTTTTT
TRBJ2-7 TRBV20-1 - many CSARPGHLGYSYEQYF TGCAGTGCTAGACCAGGACATTTGGGGTACTCCTACGAGCAGTACTTC
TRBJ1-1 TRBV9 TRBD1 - CASSAGTGYMNTEAFF TGTGCCAGCAGCGCAGGGACAGGGTATATGAACACTGAAGCTTTCTTT
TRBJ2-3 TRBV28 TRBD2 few CASSLSAGGNTQYF TGTGCCAGCAGTTTATCAGCGGGGGGGAATACGCAGTATTTT
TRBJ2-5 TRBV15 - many CATSRGLSGSGQETQYF TGTGCCACCAGCAGAGGGTTGTCAGGGAGCGGTCAAGAGACCCAGTACTTC
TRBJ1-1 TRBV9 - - CASSVAGAANTEAFF TGTGCCAGCAGCGTAGCTGGGGCGGCGAACACTGAAGCTTTCTTT
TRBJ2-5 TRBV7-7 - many CASSLEGLFQETQYF TGTGCTAGCAGCTTAGAGGGACTTTTCCAAGAGACCCAGTACTTC
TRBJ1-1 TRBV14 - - CASSPLRGLRGLNTEAFF TGTGCCAGCAGCCCCCTGAGGGGGTTGCGGGGGCTGAACACTGAAGCTTTCTTT